These 20 T cell receptor beta chains were all obtained from the same sample, sequenced in a study of T cells in Graves' hyperthyroidism and ophthalmopathy (dated 2019 in TCRdb). The receptor library was made with multiplex PCR. For sequencing, an Illumina HiSeq 2000 was employed. Amplification of TCR beta CDR3 regions was carried out from RNA transcripts. The TCR CDR3 was subjected to a first round of RT-PCR using the HTBI primer set and the Qiagen OneStep RT-PCR kit. TCRdb's own reprocessing of the public reads used fastp at Q25 and MiXCR and kept productive beta chains. When rows share a CDR3 protein, they turn into one entry using the most common DNA and genes. The sample table shows 480,000 or so distinct CDR3 sequences, and about 45% are seen once. The ten most abundant clones make up about 40% of the sample. The sequencing sample was made of peripheral blood or thyroid tissue (not recorded which). The receptor set was obtained from an adult woman with Graves' disease, either hyperthyroidism or ophthalmopathy (not recorded which).

J is TRBJ1-4 and V is TRBV7-3, with 7 bases matching TRBD1. V lost 4 bases, J lost 5 bases, and 7 bases stayed unmatched. This CDR3 contains 15 residues. From germline, CDR1 is SGHTA and CDR2 FQGTGA. The CDR3 bases are TGTGCCAGCAGCTCGGCCGGGACAGAGAATGAAAAACTGTTTTTT. This translates into CASSSAGTENEKLFF. The whole variable domain, filled in from reference TRBV7-3 and TRBJ1-4, reads GAGVSQTPSNKVTEKGKYVELRCDPISGHTALYWYRQSLGQGPEFLIYFQGTGAADDSGLPNDRFFAVRPEGSVSTLKIQRTERGDSAVYLCASSSAGTENEKLFFGSGTQLSVL.

This rearrangement joins TRBV2 to TRBJ2-6, with 8 bases aligning to TRBD1. The germline CDR1 and CDR2 sequences are SNHLY and FYNNEI. The junction had 4 bases not matched to a gene; V was cut back by 6 bases and J by 0 bases. This CDR3 has 16 amino acids. The CDR3 reads CASRLTGDSGANVLTF. In nucleotides, the CDR3 is TGTGCCAGCAGATTGACAGGGGACTCTGGGGCCAACGTCCTGACTTTC.

This clonotype was seen ten or more times. The chain employs TRBV10-3 and TRBJ2-7; 9 bases match TRBD1. The CDR3 has 15 amino acids. Trimming at V came to 4 bases and at J to 5 bases, leaving 9 bases not matched to a gene. CDR1 is ENHRY, CDR2 SYGVKD, per germline. The CDR3 region is CAISGGQGGSDEQYF. DNA for the CDR3: TGTGCCATCAGTGGGGGACAGGGTGGTAGCGACGAGCAGTACTTC.

This clonotype was recorded at least ten times. The J gene is TRBJ2-7, the V gene TRBV4-3; D ambiguous. This CDR3 region has 15 residues. CDR1 and CDR2 from the germline V gene are LGHNA and YSLEER. With 2 bases removed from V and 2 bases from J, the gap between germline ends came to 13 bases. The CDR3 sequence: CASSQLRYSAYEQYF. DNA for the CDR3: TGCGCCAGCAGCCAATTGCGCTACAGCGCCTACGAGCAGTACTTC.

This chain connects TRBV7-9 to TRBJ1-5, with D hard to call. Germline loops: CDR1 SEHNR, CDR2 FQNEAQ (reference sequence). V shed 6 bases and J shed 2 bases, with 14 bases lying between them. The CDR3 runs 15 residues. In DNA, the CDR3 is TGTGCCAGCAGTCCAAGGGAGGCGGGCAATCAGCCCCAGCATTTT. It codes for CASSPREAGNQPQHF. Full variable domain (outside the CDR3, taken from reference TRBV7-9 and TRBJ1-5): DTGVSQNPRHKITKRGQNVTFRCDPISEHNRLYWYRQTLGQGPEFLTYFQNEAQLEKSRLLSDRFSAERPKGSFSTLEIQRTEQGDSAMYLCASSPREAGNQPQHFGDGTRLSIL.

This clonotype occurred once. V and J are TRBV9 and TRBJ2-7; D remains unclear. The CDR3 spans 11 residues. V was trimmed by 3 bases and J by 7 bases, leaving 8 bases between them. Germline values: CDR1 SGDLS, CDR2 YYNGEE. CDR3 residues: CASSGNGEQYF. CDR3 sequence (DNA): TGTGCCAGCAGCGGTAACGGAGAGCAGTACTTC.

The chain is built from TRBV10-3 and TRBJ1-1; 8 bases are shared with TRBD1. The CDR3 has 16 residues. The ends lost 0 bases at V and 1 base at J; junction bases unmatched: 4. The germline CDR1 and CDR2 sequences are ENHRY and SYGVKD. CDR3 sequence reads: CAISESAGTGNTEAFF. DNA for the CDR3: TGTGCCATCAGTGAGTCAGCCGGGACAGGGAACACTGAAGCTTTCTTT.

This clonotype was seen at least ten times. The chain uses TRBV5-6 and TRBJ1-6; 11 bases fit TRBD1. Germline V gene sequence: CDR1 SGHDT, CDR2 YYEEEE. The CDR3 covers 16 residues. V was clipped by 2 bases and J by 9 bases; unmatched bases: 7. CDR3 residues: CASSLGQGATFSPLHF. As DNA, the CDR3 is TGTGCCAGCAGCTTAGGACAGGGGGCGACTTTTTCACCCCTCCACTTT.

This clonotype was seen at least ten times. The J gene is TRBJ1-2, the V gene TRBV10-3, with 7 bases lining up with TRBD1. Trimming cost V 8 bases and J 0 bases; bases outside gene matches: 15. Germline V gene sequence: CDR1 ENHRY, CDR2 SYGVKD. This CDR3 is 17 amino acids long. The CDR3 protein is CAIGSMTGRGANYGYTF. CDR3 bases: TGTGCCATCGGGAGCATGACAGGGCGAGGAGCTAACTATGGCTACACCTTC.

The chain recombines TRBV29-1 with TRBJ2-7; the match to TRBD1 covers 8 bases. The CDR3 spans 14 residues. Germline CDR1 is SQVTM and CDR2 is ANQGSEA. V shed 6 bases and J 3 bases; nucleotides not matched to a gene: 10. CDR3 sequence (DNA): TGCAGCGTCGCGGGACAGGACTTCGACTACGAGCAGTACTTC. The encoded protein is CSVAGQDFDYEQYF.

The chain links TRBV4-1 to TRBJ2-3, with D perhaps TRBD1 or TRBD2 (6 bases each). This CDR3 is built from 13 residues. Trimming removed 8 bases from V and 3 bases from J, with 12 bases in between. Germline V gene sequence: CDR1 MGHRA, CDR2 YSYEKL. As DNA, the CDR3 is TGCGCCAGCGGACTACAGGGAACAGATACGCAGTATTTT. This sequence encodes CASGLQGTDTQYF.

The rearrangement links TRBV10-3 to TRBJ1-2; D uncertain. Trimming took off 0 bases at V and 3 bases at J, with 29 bases between the two ends. Germline lookup yields CDR1 ENHRY and CDR2 SYGVKD. The CDR3 runs to 21 residues. As DNA, the CDR3 is TGTGCCATCAGTGAGTCGATTACTTGGGCCCCACACCTGATGGGATACTATGGCTACACCTTC. It encodes CAISESITWAPHLMGYYGYTF.

The chain is built from TRBV10-3 and TRBJ1-4; 9 positions agree with TRBD1. V lost 8 bases, J lost 7 bases, and 5 bases stayed unmatched. The CDR3 extends over 13 amino acids. Germline V gene sequence: CDR1 ENHRY, CDR2 SYGVKD. CDR3 amino acids: CAIRGQGSEKLFF. CDR3 DNA sequence: TGTGCCATCCGGGGACAGGGAAGTGAAAAACTGTTTTTT.

This clonotype has a count of ten or more. This chain joins TRBV29-1 and TRBJ1-2, with no clear D. V was shortened by 4 bases and J by 7 bases, with 7 bases between the two germline ends. Per the germline V gene, CDR1 is SQVTM and CDR2 is ANQGSEA. CDR3 length equals 10 residues. CDR3 region: CSVGGSGYTF. Written as DNA, the CDR3 is TGCAGCGTTGGGGGAAGTGGCTACACCTTC.

This clonotype was detected ten times or more. Compared with germline, one end of the junction differs, possibly owing to a read error. The V call is TRBV12-3 or TRBV12-4, the J call TRBJ2-6, with D unclear. CDR3 size: 13 residues. The CDR3 protein is CASSSSGANVLTF. CDR3 DNA: TGCGCCAGCAGCTCCTCTGGGGCCAACGTCCTGACTTTC.

This clonotype occurred many times. The chain employs TRBV5-1 and TRBJ2-5; TRBD2 matches 7 bases. Germline loops: CDR1 SGHRS, CDR2 YFSETQ. There are 13 residues in the CDR3. The V gene end was trimmed by 7 bases and the J gene end by 3 bases; junction bases not matched to a gene: 6. CDR3 DNA sequence: TGCGCCAGCGGGGGAGGGGCGGAAGAGACCCAGTACTTC. This gives the protein CASGGGAEETQYF.

The J gene is TRBJ2-7, the V gene TRBV7-9; unclear D gene. The germline CDR1 and CDR2 sequences are SEHNR and FQNEAQ (reference sequence). V lost 2 bases to trimming and J lost 2 bases, with 10 bases between them. The CDR3 loop spans 14 amino acids. CDR3 bases: TGTGCCAGCAGCTTACGTTCAGGAGCCTACGAGCAGTACTTC. It specifies CASSLRSGAYEQYF.

This chain connects TRBV7-2 to TRBJ1-5; D might be TRBD1 (5 bases). CDR1 and CDR2 from the germline V gene are SGHTA and FQGNSA. The CDR3 totals 14 residues. V was shortened by 1 base and J by 6 bases, with 10 bases between the two germline ends. In nucleotides, the CDR3 is TGTGCCAGCAGCTTAGGGGGGGTCGTTCAGCCCCAGCATTTT. It translates to CASSLGGVVQPQHF.

This clonotype was observed many times. The chain combines TRBV20-1 with TRBJ2-7, with 8 bases that match TRBD1. Germline V gene lookup returns CDR1 DFQATT and CDR2 SNEGSKA (reference sequence). There are 13 residues in the CDR3. The trim removed 1 base at V and 6 bases at J, leaving 5 bases unmatched. The CDR3 DNA sequence: TGCAGTGCTAGAGGACCCAGGGGGCTCGAGCAGTACTTC. Translated, it gives CSARGPRGLEQYF.

As regards this clonotype: This may arise from a read error, as a much more abundant clone is one base away. V and J are TRBV6-5 and TRBJ2-6, with a possible D match to TRBD1 (6 bases). The CDR3 is 17 amino acids. Trimming removed 6 bases at V and 0 bases at J, with 15 bases between. Per germline, CDR1 MNHEY and CDR2 SVGAGI. The CDR3 protein is CASRPTGTSSGANVLTF. The CDR3 coding sequence is TGTGCCAGCAGGCCTACCGGGACATCCTCTGGGGCCAACGTCCTGACTTTC.